The sequence of this T cell receptor beta chain was determined in a study of identical twins. Unmatched junction bases numbered 4, after V lost 3 bases and J lost 5 bases. This CDR3 region has 14 residues. CDR1 is SEHNR, CDR2 FQNEAQ, per germline (reference sequence). Via MiXCR, TCRdb re-called the 5' RACE reads, giving one row per CDR3 protein. The data show fewer than 900,000 distinct CDR3 sequences, around a sixth seen once. This clonotype has more than one count but fewer than ten. The data also belong to a second study, concerning T cells expressing NK-cell markers. That publication notes: All TCR beta repertoires analysed originated from sorted CD3+CD56+NKG2C+, CD3+CD56+NKG2C- and CD3+CD56-NKG2C+ T cells.

The specimen was PBMCs. The V and J genes are TRBV7-9 and TRBJ2-5; 9 bases align to TRBD1. The sequence came from a woman aged 18 to 35 in good health. DNA of the CDR3: TGTGCCAGCAGCTTCGACAGGGGGATGGAGACCCAGTACTTC. Its protein is CASSFDRGMETQYF.